This section outlines one T cell receptor beta chain sequence together with its context. Antigen specificity is unknown. Assay used: immunoSEQ multiplex PCR; TCRdb lists only in-frame clones, some missing. This sample has over 2 million clones, with 85% to 95% found just once. The data originate from a study of shared clonotypes between healthy human individuals. Study-level points and caveats: Non-shared clonotypes were found to have lower generation probabilities than the clonotypes that were shared by all four of the sorted-subset donors.

The CDR3 sequence is 15 residues long. CDR1 is SGHTA, CDR2 FQGNSA, per germline. V shed 2 bases and J 8 bases; nucleotides not matched to a gene: 10. This chain links TRBV7-2 with TRBJ1-2; 8 bases are shared with TRBD1. The sequenced sample was naive CD4+ T cells sorted from blood. Subset described: CD45RA+ positively selected. The TCR originated in a man aged 18 to 29 in good health. The DNA of the CDR3 is TGTGCCAGCAGCTTACGATTGGCAGGGGGCAAGGGCTACACCTTC. It translates to CASSLRLAGGKGYTF.